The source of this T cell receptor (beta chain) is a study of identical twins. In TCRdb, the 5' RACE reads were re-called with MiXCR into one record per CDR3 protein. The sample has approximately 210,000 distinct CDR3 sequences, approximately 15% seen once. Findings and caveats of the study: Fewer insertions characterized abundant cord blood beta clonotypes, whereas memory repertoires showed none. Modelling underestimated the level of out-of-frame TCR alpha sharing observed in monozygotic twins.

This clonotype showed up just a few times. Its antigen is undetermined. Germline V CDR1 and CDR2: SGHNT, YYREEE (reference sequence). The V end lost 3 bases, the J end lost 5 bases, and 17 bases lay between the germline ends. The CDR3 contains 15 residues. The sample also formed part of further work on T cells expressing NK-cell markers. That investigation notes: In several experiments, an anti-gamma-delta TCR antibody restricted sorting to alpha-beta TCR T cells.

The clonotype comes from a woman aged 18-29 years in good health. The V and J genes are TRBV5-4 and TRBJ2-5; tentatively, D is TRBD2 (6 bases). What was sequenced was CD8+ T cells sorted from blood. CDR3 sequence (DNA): TGTGCCAGCAGCTCGAGGGAGGCTTACGCCGAGACCCAGTACTTC. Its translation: CASSSREAYAETQYF.